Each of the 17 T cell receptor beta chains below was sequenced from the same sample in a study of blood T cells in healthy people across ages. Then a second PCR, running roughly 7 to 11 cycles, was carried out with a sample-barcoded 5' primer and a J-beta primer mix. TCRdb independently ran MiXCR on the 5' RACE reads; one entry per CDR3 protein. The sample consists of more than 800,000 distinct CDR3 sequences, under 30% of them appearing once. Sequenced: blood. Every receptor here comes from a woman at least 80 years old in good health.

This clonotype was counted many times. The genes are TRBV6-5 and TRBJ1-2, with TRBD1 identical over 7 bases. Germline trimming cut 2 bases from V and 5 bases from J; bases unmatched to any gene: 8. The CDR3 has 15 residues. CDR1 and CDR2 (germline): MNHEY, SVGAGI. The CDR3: CASSYGVGGSYGYTF. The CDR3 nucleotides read TGTGCCAGCAGTTACGGAGTAGGGGGCTCTTATGGCTACACCTTC.

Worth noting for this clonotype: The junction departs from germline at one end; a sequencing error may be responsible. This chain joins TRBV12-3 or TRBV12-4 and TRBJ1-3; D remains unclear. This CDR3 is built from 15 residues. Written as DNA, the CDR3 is TGTGCCAGTCGTAGTGTGGTCAGCTCTGGAAACGCCATATATTTT. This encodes CASRSVVSSGNAIYF.

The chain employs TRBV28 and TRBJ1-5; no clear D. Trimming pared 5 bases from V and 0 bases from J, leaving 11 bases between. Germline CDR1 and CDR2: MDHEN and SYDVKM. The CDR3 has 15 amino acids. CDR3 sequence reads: CASSPLEVSNQPQHF. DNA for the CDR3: TGTGCCAGCAGTCCCTTAGAGGTTAGCAATCAGCCCCAGCATTTT.

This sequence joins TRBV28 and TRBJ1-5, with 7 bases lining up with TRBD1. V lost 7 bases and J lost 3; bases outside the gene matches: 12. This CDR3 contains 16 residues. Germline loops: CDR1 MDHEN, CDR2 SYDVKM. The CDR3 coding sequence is TGTGCCAGCAACATGACAGGGAAGGGGGTCAATCAGCCCCAGCATTTT. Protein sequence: CASNMTGKGVNQPQHF.

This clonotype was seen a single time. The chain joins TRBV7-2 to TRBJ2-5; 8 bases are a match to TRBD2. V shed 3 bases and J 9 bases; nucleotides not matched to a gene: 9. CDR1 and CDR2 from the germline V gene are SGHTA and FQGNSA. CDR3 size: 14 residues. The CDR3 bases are TGTGCCAGCAGCTTGGCGGGACTAGGGGAGGCCCAGTACTTC. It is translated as CASSLAGLGEAQYF.

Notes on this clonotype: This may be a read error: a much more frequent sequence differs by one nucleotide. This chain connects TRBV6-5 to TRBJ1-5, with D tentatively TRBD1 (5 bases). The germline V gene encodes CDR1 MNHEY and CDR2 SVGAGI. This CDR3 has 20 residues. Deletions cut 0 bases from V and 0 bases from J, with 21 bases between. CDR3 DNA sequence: TGTGCCAGCAGTTACTCGAATAGCGGTGCAGGGCAGTATAGCAATCAGCCCCAGCATTTT. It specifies CASSYSNSGAGQYSNQPQHF.

The CDR3 sequence: CSARDIGKSYEQYF. The DNA of the CDR3 is TGCAGTGCTAGAGACATAGGGAAGTCCTACGAGCAGTACTTC. The V call is TRBV20-1, the J call TRBJ2-7; no definite D call. The CDR3 covers 14 residues. Trimming stripped 0 bases from V and 1 base from J, with 10 bases between. Germline CDR1 and CDR2: DFQATT and SNEGSKA (reference sequence).

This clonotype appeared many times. CDR3 nucleotides: TGTGCCAGCACCTCATCGACAGGGACCTACGAGCAGTACTTC. Encoded protein: CASTSSTGTYEQYF. This sequence joins TRBV6-6 and TRBJ2-7, with 7 nucleotides matching TRBD1. V lost 7 bases to trimming and J lost 2 bases; unmatched junction nucleotides: 8. The CDR3 is made up of 14 amino acids. Looked up from germline, CDR1 is MNHNY and CDR2 is SVGAGI (reference sequence).

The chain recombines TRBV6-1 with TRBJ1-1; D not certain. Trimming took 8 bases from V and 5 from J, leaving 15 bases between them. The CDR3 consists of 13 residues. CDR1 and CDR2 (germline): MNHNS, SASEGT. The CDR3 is CASDALRGTEAFF. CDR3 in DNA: TGTGCCAGCGACGCCCTTAGAGGGACTGAAGCTTTCTTT.

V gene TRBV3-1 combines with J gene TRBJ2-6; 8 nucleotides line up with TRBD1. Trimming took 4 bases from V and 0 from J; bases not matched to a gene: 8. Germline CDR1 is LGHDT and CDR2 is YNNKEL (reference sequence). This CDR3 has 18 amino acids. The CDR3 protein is CASSLPRQGPSGANVLTF. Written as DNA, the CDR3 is TGTGCCAGCAGCCTTCCGAGACAGGGGCCCTCTGGGGCCAACGTCCTGACTTTC.

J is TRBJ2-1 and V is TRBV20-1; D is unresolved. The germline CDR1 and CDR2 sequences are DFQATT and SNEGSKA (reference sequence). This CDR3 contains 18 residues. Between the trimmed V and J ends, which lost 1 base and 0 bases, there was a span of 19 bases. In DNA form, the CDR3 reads TGCAGTGCTAGAGTTGTGGGTTCTAGGCGGAGCTCCTACAATGAGCAGTTCTTC. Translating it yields CSARVVGSRRSSYNEQFF.

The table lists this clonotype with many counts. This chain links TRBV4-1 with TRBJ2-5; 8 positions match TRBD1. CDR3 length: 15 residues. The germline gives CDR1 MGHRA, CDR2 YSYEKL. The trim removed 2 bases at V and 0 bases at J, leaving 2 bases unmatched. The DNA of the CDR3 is TGCGCCAGCAGCCAAACGACAGGGGACCAAGAGACCCAGTACTTC. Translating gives CASSQTTGDQETQYF.

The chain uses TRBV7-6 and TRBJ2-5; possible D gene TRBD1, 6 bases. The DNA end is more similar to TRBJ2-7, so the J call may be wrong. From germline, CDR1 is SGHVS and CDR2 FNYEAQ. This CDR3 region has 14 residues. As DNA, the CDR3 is TGTGCCAGCAGCTCCGGGACACCACCGGGCGAGCAGTACTTC. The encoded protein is CASSSGTPPGEQYF.

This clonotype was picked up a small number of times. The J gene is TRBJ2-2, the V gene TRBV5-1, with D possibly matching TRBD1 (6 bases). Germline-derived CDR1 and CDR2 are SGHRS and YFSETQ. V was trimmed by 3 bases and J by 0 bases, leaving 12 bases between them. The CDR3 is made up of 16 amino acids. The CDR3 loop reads CASSSQGRANTGELFF. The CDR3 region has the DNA TGCGCCAGCAGCTCACAGGGCCGCGCGAACACCGGGGAGCTGTTTTTT.

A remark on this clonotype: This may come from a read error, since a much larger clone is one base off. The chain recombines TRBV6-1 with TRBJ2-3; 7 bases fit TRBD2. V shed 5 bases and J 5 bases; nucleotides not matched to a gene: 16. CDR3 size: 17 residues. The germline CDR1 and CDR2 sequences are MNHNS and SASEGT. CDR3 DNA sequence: TGTGCCAGCAGTCTTAGGACTGGCGGGGGTACCCTAGATACGCAGTATTTT. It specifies CASSLRTGGGTLDTQYF.

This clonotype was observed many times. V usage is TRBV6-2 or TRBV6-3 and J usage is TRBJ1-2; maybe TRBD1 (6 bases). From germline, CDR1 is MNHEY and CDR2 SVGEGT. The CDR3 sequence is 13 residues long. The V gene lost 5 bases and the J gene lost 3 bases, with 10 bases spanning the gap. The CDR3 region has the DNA TGTGCCAGCAGTATGGACAGAGACTATGGCTACACCTTC. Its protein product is CASSMDRDYGYTF.

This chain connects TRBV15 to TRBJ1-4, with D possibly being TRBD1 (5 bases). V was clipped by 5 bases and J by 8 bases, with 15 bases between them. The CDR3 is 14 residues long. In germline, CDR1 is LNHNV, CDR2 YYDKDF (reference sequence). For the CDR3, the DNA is TGTGCCACCAGCGGGCGTAGGGGCCTAGAAAAACTGTTTTTT. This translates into CATSGRRGLEKLFF.